These 26 T cell receptor beta chains originate from one sample sequenced in a study of blood T cell repertoires in COVID-19. Using immunoSEQ multiplex PCR, the repertoire was profiled, and TCRdb retains in-frame clones only, with some absent. The sample gives approximately 240,000 clones, roughly 90% of which show up once; 2% to 2.5% is in the top ten. Sequenced sample: peripheral blood. Receptors originate from a woman aged 40 to 50 who had recovered from COVID-19.

The chain carries TRBV18 and TRBJ2-5; the match to TRBD2 covers 7 bases. Trimming took 0 bases from V and 1 from J; bases not matched to a gene: 2. The CDR3 covers 15 residues. Looked up from germline, CDR1 is KGHSH and CDR2 is LQKENI. The CDR3 is CASSPPGGIQETQYF. Written as DNA, the CDR3 is TGTGCCAGCTCACCACCGGGGGGGATCCAAGAGACCCAGTACTTC.

In its sample, this clone was seen a few times. V is TRBV9 and J is TRBJ2-5; possibly TRBD2 for D (7 bases). Germline CDR1 is SGDLS and CDR2 is YYNGEE. The V gene lost 4 bases and the J gene lost 3 bases, with 19 bases spanning the gap. The CDR3 sequence is 16 residues long. The CDR3 DNA reads TGTGCCAGCAGCATTAGTGGCCAAGGGGGGGAAGAGACCCAGTACTTC. Its protein product is CASSISGQGGEETQYF. Looking up the rest from reference TRBV9 and TRBJ2-5 gives the full variable domain: DSGVTQTPKHLITATGQRVTLRCSPRSGDLSVYWYQQSLDQGLQFLIQYYNGEERAKGNILERFSAQQFPDLHSELNLSSLELGDSALYFCASSISGQGGEETQYFGPGTRLLVL.

V and J are TRBV11-3 and TRBJ2-3, with a weak D call TRBD1 (6 bases). This CDR3 has 15 amino acids. Trimming removed 2 bases from V and 1 base from J, with 10 bases in between. Germline loops: CDR1 SGHNT, CDR2 YENEEA. CDR3 amino acids: CASSLTGKGTDTQYF. CDR3 bases: TGTGCCAGCAGCTTAACAGGGAAGGGCACAGATACGCAGTATTTT.

This sequence joins TRBV6-5 and TRBJ2-1, with 7 bases fitting TRBD1. J lost 7 bases, V lost 5 bases, and 8 bases had no gene match. The CDR3 has 14 residues. From germline, CDR1 is MNHEY and CDR2 SVGAGI. Here the CDR3 DNA reads TGTGCCAGCAGTCCTCCGGGACAGAGTAATGAGCAGTTCTTC. Protein sequence: CASSPPGQSNEQFF.

V and J are TRBV7-8 and TRBJ1-2, with D unresolved. V lost 5 bases and J lost 1, with 17 bases in between. CDR1 and CDR2 from the germline V gene are SGHVS and FQNEAQ. The CDR3 contains 16 residues. CDR3 region: CASSPTRQSGNYGYTF. The CDR3 region has the DNA TGTGCCAGCAGCCCGACGAGGCAGAGTGGTAACTATGGCTACACCTTC.

The V gene is TRBV6-5, the J gene TRBJ1-2, with TRBD1 matching over 10 bases. Germline-derived CDR1 and CDR2 are MNHEY and SVGAGI. V was clipped by 5 bases and J by 5 bases; unmatched bases: 8. The CDR3 runs 15 residues. Written as DNA, the CDR3 is TGTGCCAGCAGTCAACGACAGGGGGCAGGTTATGGCTACACCTTC. The encoded protein is CASSQRQGAGYGYTF.

The genes are TRBV14 and TRBJ1-6; perhaps TRBD1 as D (6 bases). Trimming shortened V by 2 bases and J by 8 bases, and 7 bases separated the two germline ends. CDR1 and CDR2 from the germline V gene are SGHDN and FVKESK. The CDR3 has 13 residues. For the CDR3, the DNA is TGTGCCAGCAGCCAACAGGGGTATTCACCCCTCCACTTT. Translating gives CASSQQGYSPLHF.

This clone was detected only a few times. The DNA is omitted, as the CDR3 cannot be located on it reliably, and the CDR3 follows TCRdb's listing. The gene calls are TRBV6-5 and TRBJ2-4; no check of the table's D call, TRBD1, against the DNA was made. CDR1 and CDR2 (germline): MNHEY, SVGAGI. A total of 14 residues make up the CDR3, ends included. The CDR3 is CASSSSTGINIQYF.

This rearrangement joins TRBV27 to TRBJ2-5; tentative D call: TRBD1 (6 bases). This CDR3 is 16 amino acids long. The germline V gene encodes CDR1 MNHEY and CDR2 SMNVEV (reference sequence). The V gene lost 6 bases and the J gene lost 5 bases, with 22 bases spanning the gap. This chain's CDR3 is CASSPTPQPQGETQYF. In DNA, the CDR3 is TGTGCCAGCAGCCCCACCCCCCAGCCCCAGGGGGAGACCCAGTACTTC.

CDR3: CASRPAGYYGYTF. The CDR3 coding sequence is TGTGCCAGCAGGCCCGCAGGGTACTATGGCTACACCTTC. The chain has TRBV27 and TRBJ1-2, with D perhaps matching TRBD1 (5 bases). Trimming stripped 6 bases from V and 3 bases from J, with 11 bases between. The CDR3 covers 13 residues. CDR1 is MNHEY, CDR2 SMNVEV, per germline (reference sequence).

The chain's CDR3 is CASSQDQGTGQQPQHF. The CDR3 DNA follows: TGTGCCAGCAGCCAAGATCAGGGAACAGGGCAACAGCCCCAGCATTTT. The chain links TRBV4-2 to TRBJ1-5, with D possibly being TRBD1 (6 bases). V lost 0 bases, J lost 7 bases, and 16 bases lay in between. CDR3 size: 16 residues. CDR1 is LGHNA and CDR2 is YNFKEQ in the germline V gene.

This clone was seen just once. This rearrangement joins TRBV5-6 to TRBJ1-6; 7 bases are a match to TRBD1. This CDR3 contains 16 residues. Per germline, CDR1 SGHDT and CDR2 YYEEEE. Trimming took 3 bases from V and 6 from J; bases not matched to a gene: 9. The CDR3 DNA reads as TGTGCCAGCAGCTCCCCCAACAGGGGCGGTAATTCACCCCTCCACTTT. Translation gives CASSSPNRGGNSPLHF.

V and J are TRBV19 and TRBJ2-1; 10 nucleotides match TRBD1. J was trimmed by 2 bases and V by 8 bases; bases with no gene match: 9. The CDR3 runs to 16 residues. Germline V gene sequence: CDR1 LNHDA, CDR2 SQIVND (reference sequence). In DNA form, the CDR3 reads TGTGCCAGTTGTAGGCGGGGACAGGGGACCTACAATGAGCAGTTCTTC. As protein: CASCRRGQGTYNEQFF.

V usage is TRBV29-1 and J usage is TRBJ2-7; possible D gene TRBD2, 6 bases. V dropped 5 bases and J dropped 3 bases, with 14 bases sitting between them. Germline assignment: CDR1 SQVTM and CDR2 ANQGSEA. The CDR3 spans 13 residues. CDR3: CSVRGNRLYEQYF. CDR3 in DNA: TGCAGCGTTCGGGGGAATAGACTCTACGAGCAGTACTTC.

This clone appeared a single time. The V and J genes are TRBV7-2 and TRBJ2-2; a possible D gene is TRBD2 (6 bases). Trimming took off 2 bases at V and 3 bases at J, with 10 bases between the two ends. The CDR3 is 15 amino acids. Germline assignment: CDR1 SGHTA and CDR2 FQGNSA. The chain's CDR3 is CASSLWGGDTGELFF. The CDR3 coding sequence is TGTGCCAGCAGCTTATGGGGAGGTGACACCGGGGAGCTGTTTTTT. The full variable domain, with the rest looked up from reference TRBV7-2 and TRBJ2-2, is GAGVSQSPSNKVTEKGKDVELRCDPISGHTALYWYRQSLGQGLEFLIYFQGNSAPDKSGLPSDRFSAERTGGSVSTLTIQRTQQEDSAVYLCASSLWGGDTGELFFGEGSRLTVL.

This rearrangement joins TRBV9 to TRBJ1-2, with D possibly matching TRBD1 (6 bases). Germline V lookup: CDR1 SGDLS, CDR2 YYNGEE. The V end lost 0 bases, the J end lost 4 bases, and 19 bases lay between the germline ends. This CDR3 has 17 residues. The CDR3 loop reads CASSVAGTPTWGYGYTF. DNA for the CDR3: TGTGCCAGCAGCGTAGCGGGGACACCTACTTGGGGCTATGGCTACACCTTC.

The J gene is TRBJ2-7, the V gene TRBV12-5, with 7 bases identical to TRBD2. Germline V gives CDR1 LGHNT, CDR2 FRNRAP. CDR3 size: 16 residues. V lost 0 bases to trimming and J lost 2 bases; unmatched junction nucleotides: 7. The CDR3 protein is CASGLVRESGTYEQYF. The CDR3 DNA sequence: TGTGCTAGTGGTTTGGTACGGGAAAGCGGGACCTACGAGCAGTACTTC.

V and J are TRBV9 and TRBJ1-2; 12 nucleotides line up with TRBD1. This CDR3 has 13 residues. Germline V gene sequence: CDR1 SGDLS, CDR2 YYNGEE. Unmatched junction bases numbered 2, after V lost 5 bases and J lost 6 bases. The chain's CDR3 is CASRGQGANGYTF. In nucleotides, the CDR3 is TGTGCCAGCAGGGGACAGGGGGCGAATGGCTACACCTTC. The full variable domain, completed using reference TRBV9 and TRBJ1-2, is DSGVTQTPKHLITATGQRVTLRCSPRSGDLSVYWYQQSLDQGLQFLIQYYNGEERAKGNILERFSAQQFPDLHSELNLSSLELGDSALYFCASRGQGANGYTFGSGTRLTVV.

This chain uses TRBV19 with TRBJ1-3; 10 bases agree with TRBD1. The ends lost 1 base at V and 0 bases at J; junction bases unmatched: 9. This CDR3 spans 19 amino acids. CDR1 and CDR2 from the germline V gene are LNHDA and SQIVND (reference sequence). The CDR3 sequence is CASSIVGTGATISGNTIYF. CDR3 nucleotide sequence: TGTGCCAGTAGTATAGTAGGGACAGGGGCCACCATCTCTGGAAACACCATATATTTT.

This clone came up a few times. This specimen includes other DNA sequences encoding the same CDR3. The V gene is TRBV6-5, the J gene TRBJ2-7; 10 bases align to TRBD1. Germline CDR1 reads MNHEY; CDR2 reads SVGAGI. This CDR3 has 15 residues. Germline trimming cut 0 bases from V and 4 bases from J; bases unmatched to any gene: 3. The CDR3 is CASSYSGQGVYEQYF. The CDR3, as DNA: TGTGCCAGCAGTTACTCAGGACAGGGGGTGTACGAGCAGTACTTC.

This sequence joins TRBV6-1 and TRBJ1-3; TRBD1 aligns across 8 bases. The CDR3 is made up of 16 amino acids. Germline V gives CDR1 MNHNS, CDR2 SASEGT. V lost 0 bases, J lost 0 bases, and 1 base stayed unmatched. Written as DNA, the CDR3 is TGTGCCAGCAGTGAAGCACAGGGGGTCTCTGGAAACACCATATATTTT. Translating it yields CASSEAQGVSGNTIYF.

This clone was seen repeatedly, ten times or more. The CDR3, as DNA: TGTGCCAGCAGCTCCGCCACGCGGACAGGAGGAGGAGAGACCCAGTACTTC. Its protein is CASSSATRTGGGETQYF. The chain couples TRBV11-3 to TRBJ2-5; 7 bases align to TRBD1. CDR1 is SGHNT, CDR2 YENEEA, per germline. V shed 4 bases and J 4 bases; nucleotides not matched to a gene: 15. The length of the CDR3 is 17 residues.

This chain links TRBV5-4 with TRBJ1-1, with no clear D. The germline V and J ends were trimmed by 0 bases and 1 base, with 7 bases remaining between them. The CDR3 runs 14 residues. Per the germline V gene, CDR1 is SGHNT and CDR2 is YYREEE (reference sequence). As DNA, the CDR3 is TGTGCCAGCAGCTTGGATCCAGGGAACACTGAAGCTTTCTTT. It specifies CASSLDPGNTEAFF.

This chain links TRBV7-2 with TRBJ2-7; 8 bases match TRBD2. J lost 0 bases, V lost 5 bases, and 3 bases had no gene match. The CDR3 consists of 14 residues. Germline CDR1 is SGHTA and CDR2 is FQGNSA. The CDR3 bases are TGTGCCAGCAGCCGGGGGGGGGACTCCTACGAGCAGTACTTC. Translating it yields CASSRGGDSYEQYF.

V is TRBV7-2 and J is TRBJ2-7, with 7 bases identical to TRBD1. This CDR3 is 15 amino acids long. Germline V gene lookup returns CDR1 SGHTA and CDR2 FQGNSA. J lost 2 bases, V lost 5 bases, and 9 bases had no gene match. CDR3 region: CASSTAGGTTYEQYF. The DNA of the CDR3 is TGTGCCAGCAGCACCGCAGGGGGTACCACCTACGAGCAGTACTTC.

This chain's CDR3 is CASSRGTSGSIDTQYF. For the CDR3, the DNA is TGTGCCAGCAGCCGAGGGACTAGCGGGAGTATAGATACGCAGTATTTT. V and J are TRBV3-1 (or the pseudogene TRBV3-2) and TRBJ2-3, with 14 nucleotides matching TRBD2. Looked up from germline, CDR1 is LGHDT and CDR2 is YNNKEL (reference sequence). Trimming cost V 4 bases and J 5 bases; bases outside gene matches: 5. The CDR3 length is 16 residues.